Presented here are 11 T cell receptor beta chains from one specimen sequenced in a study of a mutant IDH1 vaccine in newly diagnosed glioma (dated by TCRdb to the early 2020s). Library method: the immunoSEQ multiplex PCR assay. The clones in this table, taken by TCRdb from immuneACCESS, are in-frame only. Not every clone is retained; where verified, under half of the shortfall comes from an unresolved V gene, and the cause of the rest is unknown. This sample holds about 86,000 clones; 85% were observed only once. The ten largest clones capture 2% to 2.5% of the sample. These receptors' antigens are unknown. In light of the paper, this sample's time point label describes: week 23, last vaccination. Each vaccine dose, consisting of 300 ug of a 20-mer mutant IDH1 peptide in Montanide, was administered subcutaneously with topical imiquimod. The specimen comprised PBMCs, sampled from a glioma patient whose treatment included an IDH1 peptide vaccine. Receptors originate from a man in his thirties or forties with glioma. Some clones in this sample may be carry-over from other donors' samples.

DNA of the CDR3: TGTGCCTGGAGTATAACTTTAACAGGAGGGGAGCTGTTTTTT. Protein product: CAWSITLTGGELFF. The rearrangement uses TRBV30 and TRBJ2-2; D might be TRBD1 (5 bases). Germline loops: CDR1 GTSNPN, CDR2 SVGIG (reference sequence). The V end was cut by 2 bases, the J end by 8 bases, with 15 bases between. This CDR3 is 14 amino acids long.

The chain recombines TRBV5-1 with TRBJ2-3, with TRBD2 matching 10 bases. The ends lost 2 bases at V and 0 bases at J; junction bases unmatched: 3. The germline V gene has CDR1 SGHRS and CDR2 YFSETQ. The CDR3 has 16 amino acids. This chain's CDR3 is CASSLSSGGSTDTQYF. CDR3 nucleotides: TGCGCCAGCAGCTTATCTAGCGGGGGTAGCACAGATACGCAGTATTTT.

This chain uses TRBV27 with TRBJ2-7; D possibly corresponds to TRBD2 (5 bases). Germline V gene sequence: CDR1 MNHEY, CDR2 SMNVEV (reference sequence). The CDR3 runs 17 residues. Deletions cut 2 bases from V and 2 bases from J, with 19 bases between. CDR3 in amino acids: CASSLNRGYREPYEQYF. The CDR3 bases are TGTGCCAGCAGTTTAAATCGAGGGTACAGAGAGCCCTACGAGCAGTACTTC.

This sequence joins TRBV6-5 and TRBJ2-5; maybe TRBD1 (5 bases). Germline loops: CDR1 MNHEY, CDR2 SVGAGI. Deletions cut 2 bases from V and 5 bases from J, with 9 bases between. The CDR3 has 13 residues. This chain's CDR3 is CASSYGNRETQYF. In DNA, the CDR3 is TGTGCCAGCAGTTACGGTAACAGGGAGACCCAGTACTTC.

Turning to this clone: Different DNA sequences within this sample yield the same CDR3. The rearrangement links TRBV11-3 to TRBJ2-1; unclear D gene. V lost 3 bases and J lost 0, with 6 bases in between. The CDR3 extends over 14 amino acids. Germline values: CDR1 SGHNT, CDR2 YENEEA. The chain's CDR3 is CASSLGGSYNEQFF. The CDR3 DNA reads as TGTGCCAGCAGCTTGGGTGGCTCCTACAATGAGCAGTTCTTC.

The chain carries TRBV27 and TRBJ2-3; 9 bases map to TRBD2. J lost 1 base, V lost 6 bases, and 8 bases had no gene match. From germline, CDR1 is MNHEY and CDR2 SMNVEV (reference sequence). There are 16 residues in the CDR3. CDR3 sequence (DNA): TGTGCCAGCAGCCAGATCAGACTAGCGGGCACAGATACGCAGTATTTT. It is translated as CASSQIRLAGTDTQYF.

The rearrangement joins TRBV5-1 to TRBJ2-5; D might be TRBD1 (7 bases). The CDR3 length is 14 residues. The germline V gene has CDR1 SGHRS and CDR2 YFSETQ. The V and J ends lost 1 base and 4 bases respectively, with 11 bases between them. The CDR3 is CASSLIQGGETQYF. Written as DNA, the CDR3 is TGCGCCAGCAGCTTGATCCAGGGGGGAGAGACCCAGTACTTC.

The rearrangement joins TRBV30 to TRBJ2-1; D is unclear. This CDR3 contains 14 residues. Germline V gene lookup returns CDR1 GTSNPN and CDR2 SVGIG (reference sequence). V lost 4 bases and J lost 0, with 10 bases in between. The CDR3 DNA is TGTGCCTGGAATATACAGAACTCCTACAATGAGCAGTTCTTC. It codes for CAWNIQNSYNEQFF.

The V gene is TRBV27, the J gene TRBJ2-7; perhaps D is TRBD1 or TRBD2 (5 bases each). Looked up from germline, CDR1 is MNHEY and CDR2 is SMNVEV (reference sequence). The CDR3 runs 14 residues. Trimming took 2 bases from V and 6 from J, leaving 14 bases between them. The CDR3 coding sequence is TGTGCCAGCAGTTTAAGGGGAGAAGTGGGCGAGCAGTACTTC. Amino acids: CASSLRGEVGEQYF.

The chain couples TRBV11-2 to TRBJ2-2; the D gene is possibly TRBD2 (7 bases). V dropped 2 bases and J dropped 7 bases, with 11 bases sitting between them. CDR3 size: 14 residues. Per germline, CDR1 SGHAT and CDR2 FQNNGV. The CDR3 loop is CASSLPGGNGELFF. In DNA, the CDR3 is TGTGCCAGCAGCTTACCGGGGGGCAACGGGGAGCTGTTTTTT. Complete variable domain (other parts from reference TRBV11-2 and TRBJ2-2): EAGVAQSPRYKIIEKRQSVAFWCNPISGHATLYWYQQILGQGPKLLIQFQNNGVVDDSQLPKDRFSAERLKGVDSTLKIQPAKLEDSAVYLCASSLPGGNGELFFGEGSRLTVL.

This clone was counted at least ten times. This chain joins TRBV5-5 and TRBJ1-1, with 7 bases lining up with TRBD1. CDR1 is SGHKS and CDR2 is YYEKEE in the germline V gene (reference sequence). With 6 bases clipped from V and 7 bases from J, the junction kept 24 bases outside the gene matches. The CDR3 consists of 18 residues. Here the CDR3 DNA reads TGTGCCAGCACCTCCACGGCTTTGGTAGACAGGGTACAAGGTGAAGCTTTCTTT. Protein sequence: CASTSTALVDRVQGEAFF.